Included here is one T cell receptor beta chain sequence, with context. This specimen belongs to a study of T cell changes during pregnancy in multiple sclerosis. Profiling relied on immunoSEQ multiplex PCR, and the TCRdb table lists in-frame clones only, not all of them. The data contain some 140,000 clones, roughly 95% of them singletons. J gave up 3 bases and V 3 bases, and 7 bases lay outside the gene matches. CDR3 length equals 16 residues. Germline V gene sequence: CDR1 SEHNR, CDR2 FQNEAQ (reference sequence). The rearrangement joins TRBV7-9 to TRBJ1-4, with 7 bases aligning to TRBD1. The sample here was peripheral blood, taken after pregnancy. The sequence was obtained from a female donor with multiple sclerosis, enrolled in a pregnancy study. The DNA for the CDR3 is TGTGCCAGCAGCTTTCGACTCGACAGGGCTAATGAAAAACTGTTTTTT. It encodes CASSFRLDRANEKLFF.